This T cell receptor (beta chain) was identified in a study of T cells in narcolepsy. General study results and limits: HCRT-specific and TRIB2-specific autoreactive clonotypes appeared among same-patient CSF and blood CD4+ clonotypes.

In regard to this clone: The antigen is unknown.

Generated by immunoSEQ multiplex PCR, the TCRdb table keeps only in-frame clones and is missing some. Counted here are some 15,000 clones, about two thirds occurring once; the ten biggest clones make up 14% to 15%. Sequences were obtained from CD45RA- memory CD8+ T cells from PBMCs. The receptor comes from a human donor with narcolepsy.

For the CDR3, the DNA is TGTGCCAGCAGTGAATGGACAGACCCTCCCGATCCGGGACAGGGTTACTATGGCTACACCTTC. It encodes CASSEWTDPPDPGQGYYGYTF. The rearrangement links TRBV6-1 to TRBJ1-2; TRBD1 agrees at 9 bases. CDR3 length equals 21 residues. The V gene end was trimmed by 2 bases and the J gene end by 3 bases; junction bases not matched to a gene: 22. CDR1 MNHNS and CDR2 SASEGT come from the germline V gene.